The clone carrying this T cell receptor beta chain has just one count. The data derive from a study of blood T cell repertoires in COVID-19. Study-level information: In each case, the material was cDNA or gDNA derived from T cells, B-cell-depleted T cells, or PBMCs.

As processed by the authors: By means of reference gene primer amplification, nucleated cell counts were estimated. Here immunoSEQ multiplex PCR was the method, and the copy in TCRdb shows in-frame clones only, minus some. D and trimming come from the DNA, and the V and J calls and clone size come from that table. The sample records hundreds of thousands of clones, about 90% being singletons. The clonotype originates from a man aged 80 or over with acute or convalescent COVID-19. Sequences were obtained from peripheral blood.

Here the CDR3 DNA reads TGTGCCAGTAGTATAGATCGGGGGGGCAATCAGCCCCAGCATTTT. This translates into CASSIDRGGNQPQHF. The gene calls are TRBV19 and TRBJ1-5; tentative D call: TRBD1 (5 bases). The CDR3 sequence is 15 residues long. Trimming left V 0 bases short and J 2 bases short, with 8 bases between. The germline gives CDR1 LNHDA, CDR2 SQIVND (reference sequence).